The 20 T cell receptor beta chains given below trace back to one sample, sequenced in a study of T-cell reconstitution after alpha-beta-depleted transplantation in children. The TCRbeta library incorporated unique molecular identifiers. TCRdb analysed the PCR reads with MiXCR anew, one entry per CDR3 protein. The sample shows roughly 310,000 distinct CDR3 sequences, approximately 23% of them seen only once. This specimen consisted of PBMCs, mostly from graft donor cells, obtained 180 days after TCRalphabeta/CD19-depleted stem cell transplant. These TCRs come from a male patient younger than 18 who had a stem cell transplant for acute lymphoblastic leukemia, so the T cells may come from the graft donor.

The sample holds a few counts of this clonotype. J is TRBJ2-2 and V is TRBV10-2, with a weak D call TRBD1 (5 bases). Per the germline V gene, CDR1 is WSHSY and CDR2 is SAAADI. V was clipped by 7 bases and J by 7 bases, with 19 bases between them. CDR3 length: 15 amino acids. This chain's CDR3 is CASTGQAIQGGELFF. The CDR3 nucleotides are TGCGCCAGCACGGGTCAGGCAATTCAGGGCGGGGAGCTGTTTTTT.

This clonotype occurred a few times. The chain carries TRBV9 and TRBJ2-7, with D uncertain. V lost 1 base and J lost 0, with 5 bases in between. This CDR3 spans 13 amino acids. CDR1 is SGDLS, CDR2 YYNGEE, per germline. CDR3: CASSVLPSYEQYF. In DNA form, the CDR3 reads TGTGCCAGCAGCGTACTCCCCTCCTACGAGCAGTACTTC.

This clonotype was seen more than once but under ten times. The gene calls are TRBV27 and TRBJ2-7; D unclear. Trimming left V 7 bases short and J 2 bases short, with 12 bases between. This CDR3 comprises 13 residues. Germline values: CDR1 MNHEY, CDR2 SMNVEV (reference sequence). The CDR3 is CASTFGPAYEQYF. CDR3 nucleotides: TGTGCCAGCACCTTCGGACCGGCCTACGAGCAGTACTTC.

The chain uses TRBV6-5 and TRBJ2-1; D unresolved. Germline V gene lookup returns CDR1 MNHEY and CDR2 SVGAGI. The CDR3 consists of 13 residues. Trimming took off 3 bases at V and 8 bases at J, with 11 bases between the two ends. The CDR3 region is CASSYGLAYEQFF. The CDR3 DNA follows: TGTGCCAGCAGTTATGGGTTAGCCTATGAGCAGTTCTTC.

This clonotype was detected a few times. The chain employs TRBV5-1 and TRBJ2-3; unclear D gene. The CDR3 extends over 17 amino acids. V was shortened by 0 bases and J by 6 bases, with 20 bases between the two germline ends. The germline gives CDR1 SGHRS, CDR2 YFSETQ. The chain's CDR3 is CASSLVNGLETLDTQYF. The CDR3, as DNA: TGCGCCAGCAGCTTGGTAAACGGTCTCGAAACCCTCGATACGCAGTATTTT. Full variable domain (rest looked up from reference TRBV5-1 and TRBJ2-3): KAGVTQTPRYLIKTRGQQVTLSCSPISGHRSVSWYQQTPGQGLQFLFEYFSETQRNKGNFPGRFSGRQFSNSRSEMNVSTLELGDSALYLCASSLVNGLETLDTQYFGPGTRLTVL.

This clonotype occurred a few times. The rearrangement joins TRBV6-5 to TRBJ2-7; 7 bases are a match to TRBD1. The CDR3 consists of 13 residues. The germline V gene encodes CDR1 MNHEY and CDR2 SVGAGI. Germline trimming cut 2 bases from V and 6 bases from J; bases unmatched to any gene: 4. CDR3 protein: CASSYDRASEQYF. The CDR3 DNA reads TGTGCCAGCAGTTACGACAGGGCGTCCGAGCAGTACTTC.

The gene calls are TRBV25-1 and TRBJ2-1; D is possibly TRBD1 (6 bases). Germline CDR1 MGHDK, CDR2 SYGVNS. This CDR3 region has 14 residues. Trimming left V 8 bases short and J 3 bases short, with 14 bases between. The CDR3 DNA sequence: TGTGCCAGCCTCGACAGGACGGGCTACAATGAGCAGTTCTTC. Translation gives CASLDRTGYNEQFF. The whole variable domain, filled in from reference TRBV25-1 and TRBJ2-1, reads EADIYQTPRYLVIGTGKKITLECSQTMGHDKMYWYQQDPGMELHLIHYSYGVNSTEKGDLSSESTVSRIRTEHFPLTLESARPSHTSQYLCASLDRTGYNEQFFGPGTRLTVL.

This clonotype has only a few counts. V usage is TRBV20-1 and J usage is TRBJ2-5; no reliable D call. The germline gives CDR1 DFQATT, CDR2 SNEGSKA (reference sequence). The CDR3 runs 11 residues. The germline V and J ends were trimmed by 0 bases and 9 bases, with 8 bases remaining between them. This CDR3 reads CSARDRVSQYF. CDR3 nucleotides: TGCAGTGCTAGAGATAGGGTCTCCCAGTACTTC.

This clonotype appeared once. J is TRBJ2-3 and V is TRBV6-5; no clear D gene. Deletions cut 0 bases from V and 6 bases from J, with 10 bases between. The CDR3 spans 14 residues. The germline CDR1 and CDR2 sequences are MNHEY and SVGAGI. The CDR3 sequence is CASSYSAVADTQYF. The DNA of the CDR3 is TGTGCCAGCAGTTACTCGGCGGTTGCGGATACGCAGTATTTT.

This clonotype was counted between two and nine times. This chain links TRBV5-1 with TRBJ2-7; 10 nucleotides line up with TRBD2. Per germline, CDR1 SGHRS and CDR2 YFSETQ. This CDR3 comprises 17 residues. With V trimmed by 2 bases and J by 1 base, 9 bases remained unmatched. The CDR3 nucleotides are TGCGCCAGCAGCTTCACGGCTAGCGGGAGTGGTTCCTACGAGCAGTACTTC. It translates to CASSFTASGSGSYEQYF.

This clonotype came up a few times. The genes are TRBV25-1 and TRBJ2-5, with D uncertain. CDR1 is MGHDK and CDR2 is SYGVNS in the germline V gene. This CDR3 is 14 amino acids long. V shed 2 bases and J shed 4 bases, with 11 bases lying between them. CDR3 loop: CASSESLHSETQYF. The CDR3 DNA follows: TGTGCCAGCAGTGAAAGCCTTCATTCAGAGACCCAGTACTTC.

The chain has TRBV12-3 or TRBV12-4 and TRBJ2-1; no clear D gene. The CDR3 has 11 residues. CDR3 nucleotides: TGTCGGACGGGCAGAAACAATGAGCAGTTCTTC. As protein: CRTGRNNEQFF.

The V call is TRBV18, the J call TRBJ1-6; the D is unclear. CDR3 length equals 16 residues. V shed 2 bases and J shed 5 bases, with 13 bases lying between them. The germline V gene encodes CDR1 KGHSH and CDR2 LQKENI. The CDR3 is CASSPKGLLNNSPLHF. The CDR3 DNA reads TGTGCCAGCTCACCAAAAGGGCTGTTAAATAATTCACCCCTCCACTTT.

The CDR3 DNA is TGTGCCAGCAGCTGGCAAGAGACCCAGTACTTC. It yields the protein CASSWQETQYF. The V and J genes are TRBV5-6 and TRBJ2-5; D ambiguous. The CDR3 runs 11 residues. The germline V and J ends were trimmed by 3 bases and 2 bases, with 2 bases remaining between them. Germline assignment: CDR1 SGHDT and CDR2 YYEEEE.

This clonotype has a handful of counts. J is TRBJ2-1 and V is TRBV4-1; 10 nucleotides line up with TRBD2. The CDR3 contains 19 residues. The V gene's germline CDR1 is MGHRA and CDR2 YSYEKL. The J segment lost 4 bases and the V segment lost 2 bases, leaving 14 bases of the junction unmatched. The CDR3 here is CASSQLSSGRALGYNEQFF. The CDR3 DNA reads as TGCGCCAGCAGCCAACTTTCAAGCGGGAGGGCCCTCGGGTACAATGAGCAGTTCTTC.

The genes are TRBV6-1 and TRBJ2-7, with a tentative D call TRBD1 (5 bases). The CDR3 length is 12 residues. CDR1 and CDR2 (germline): MNHNS, SASEGT. Trimming left V 7 bases short and J 4 bases short, with 11 bases between. The CDR3 loop is CASKGVPYEQYF. In nucleotides, the CDR3 is TGTGCCAGCAAAGGGGTCCCATACGAGCAGTACTTC.

This chain connects TRBV6-1 to TRBJ2-3; 12 nucleotides agree with TRBD2. The CDR3 is 17 residues long. CDR1 is MNHNS and CDR2 is SASEGT in the germline V gene. After removal of 2 bases from V and 2 bases from J, the junction contained 5 bases not matched to a gene. The CDR3 sequence: CASSERLAGDVTDTQYF. CDR3 DNA sequence: TGTGCCAGCAGTGAAAGACTAGCGGGAGATGTCACAGATACGCAGTATTTT.

V gene TRBV5-1 combines with J gene TRBJ2-3; D unresolved. Germline CDR1 is SGHRS and CDR2 is YFSETQ. This CDR3 is 14 amino acids long. The V and J ends lost 5 bases and 0 bases respectively, with 10 bases between them. CDR3 nucleotide sequence: TGCGCCAGCAGACCTGACTCGAGCACAGATACGCAGTATTTT. This sequence encodes CASRPDSSTDTQYF.

The V call is TRBV18, the J call TRBJ2-7; 7 bases are a match to TRBD2. This CDR3 is built from 14 residues. The V segment lost 4 bases and the J segment 3 bases; nucleotides outside the gene matches: 6. Germline CDR1 and CDR2: KGHSH and LQKENI. The CDR3 sequence is CASSLAGGIYEQYF. For the CDR3, the DNA is TGTGCCAGCTCACTAGCCGGGGGGATCTACGAGCAGTACTTC.

V gene TRBV20-1 combines with J gene TRBJ2-5; 12 bases fit TRBD2. This CDR3 has 18 residues. J lost 2 bases, V lost 1 base, and 11 bases had no gene match. The germline V gene encodes CDR1 DFQATT and CDR2 SNEGSKA (reference sequence). CDR3 nucleotides: TGCAGTGCTAGAGGGCTAGCGGGAGGGCCGGAATGGCAAGAGACCCAGTACTTC. This translates into CSARGLAGGPEWQETQYF.